These 21 T cell receptor beta chains came from one sample sequenced in a study of sequential checkpoint blockade in melanoma. Some clones are missing from TCRdb's copy, which holds only in-frame ones; the method was immunoSEQ multiplex PCR. The top ten clones hold 30% to 45% of a sample with some 19,000 clones, 83% of them seen once. The treatment was: randomized to nivolumab then ipilimumab (arm A) or the reverse (arm B). Sequencing was performed on CD8+ T cells sorted from blood (inferred from file names), taken from a patient given nivolumab and ipilimumab in sequence. The receptor set was obtained from a human donor with melanoma.

The chain has TRBV28 and TRBJ1-1; D may be TRBD1 (5 bases). With 6 bases removed from V and 3 bases from J, the gap between germline ends came to 20 bases. Germline assignment: CDR1 MDHEN and CDR2 SYDVKM. The length of the CDR3 is 16 residues. This CDR3 reads CASRSGTLGEDTEAFF. For the CDR3, the DNA is TGTGCCAGCAGGTCCGGGACTCTCGGGGAGGACACTGAAGCTTTCTTT.

The chain carries TRBV5-6 and TRBJ2-2, with D tentatively TRBD1 (6 bases). The germline V gene has CDR1 SGHDT and CDR2 YYEEEE. This CDR3 comprises 13 residues. Trimming pared 4 bases from V and 5 bases from J, leaving 9 bases between. DNA for the CDR3: TGTGCCAGCAGCCTAGGACAGACCGGGGAGCTGTTTTTT. It is translated as CASSLGQTGELFF.

In this sample, this clone turned up a few times. This chain uses TRBV13 with TRBJ2-7; D might be TRBD1 (5 bases). The CDR3 runs 14 residues. V lost 1 base and J 0 bases, leaving 7 bases between the germline ends. Germline V gene sequence: CDR1 PRHDT, CDR2 FYEKMQ (reference sequence). The CDR3 DNA sequence: TGTGCCAGCAGCTTAGAGGGGCACTCCTACGAGCAGTACTTC. Protein sequence: CASSLEGHSYEQYF.

This chain joins TRBV6-5 and TRBJ1-2, with 7 bases matching TRBD1. J gave up 8 bases and V 1 base, and 1 base lay outside the gene matches. The CDR3 runs 12 residues. From germline, CDR1 is MNHEY and CDR2 SVGAGI. In DNA, the CDR3 is TGTGCCAGCAGTTACTTGGGACAGGGCTACACCTTC. The encoded protein is CASSYLGQGYTF.

V and J are TRBV6-1 and TRBJ2-5; maybe TRBD2 (5 bases). Germline assignment: CDR1 MNHNS and CDR2 SASEGT. This CDR3 spans 14 amino acids. With 6 bases removed from V and 4 bases from J, the gap between germline ends came to 15 bases. The CDR3 reads CASSDLVRGETQYF. For the CDR3, the DNA is TGTGCCAGCAGCGACCTTGTACGGGGAGAGACCCAGTACTTC.

The chain joins TRBV19 to TRBJ2-1, with 12 nucleotides matching TRBD2. The V segment lost 5 bases and the J segment 7 bases; nucleotides outside the gene matches: 12. Per germline, CDR1 LNHDA and CDR2 SQIVND (reference sequence). The CDR3 sequence is 17 residues long. CDR3 DNA sequence: TGTGCCAGTAGTCCACGTCTAGCGGGGGGGCGAGGAAATGAGCAGTTCTTC. Its protein product is CASSPRLAGGRGNEQFF.

The chain joins TRBV19 to TRBJ2-7; 7 bases fit TRBD2. The V and J ends lost 1 base and 0 bases, in that order; junction bases with no gene match: 3. Germline CDR1 LNHDA, CDR2 SQIVND (reference sequence). The CDR3 loop spans 15 amino acids. This CDR3 is CASSIAASGSYEQYF. DNA of the CDR3: TGTGCCAGTAGTATAGCGGCTAGCGGCTCCTACGAGCAGTACTTC. The full variable domain, its missing parts supplied by reference TRBV19 and TRBJ2-7, is DGGITQSPKYLFRKEGQNVTLSCEQNLNHDAMYWYRQDPGQGLRLIYYSQIVNDFQKGDIAEGYSVSREKKESFPLTVTSAQKNPTAFYLCASSIAASGSYEQYFGPGTRLTVT.

The V and J genes are TRBV29-1 and TRBJ2-1; D is ambiguous. This CDR3 contains 11 residues. Germline CDR1 and CDR2: SQVTM and ANQGSEA. V gave up 2 bases and J gave up 8 bases, with 7 bases separating them. This CDR3 reads CSVERVDEQFF. CDR3 nucleotides: TGCAGCGTTGAAAGAGTTGATGAGCAGTTCTTC.

The genes are TRBV5-5 and TRBJ2-7, with 9 positions matching TRBD1. Germline CDR1 reads SGHKS; CDR2 reads YYEKEE (reference sequence). The CDR3 contains 15 residues. V trimming: 4 bases; J trimming: 4 bases; junction bases outside the gene matches: 9. The CDR3 sequence: CASSDAGTGLYEQYF. The CDR3 DNA is TGTGCCAGCAGCGACGCCGGGACAGGGTTGTACGAGCAGTACTTC.

This chain connects TRBV27 to TRBJ1-1, with D unresolved. V dropped 3 bases and J dropped 1 base, with 6 bases sitting between them. The CDR3 runs 13 residues. Germline V gives CDR1 MNHEY, CDR2 SMNVEV (reference sequence). This chain's CDR3 is CASSLSPNTEAFF. The CDR3 DNA reads as TGTGCCAGCAGTTTGAGCCCGAACACTGAAGCTTTCTTT.

This clone showed up just once. For the CDR3, the DNA is TGTGCCAGCAGTGAAGAAGGGCGGGGGCCCGATGGCTACACCTTC. Translation gives CASSEEGRGPDGYTF. The chain carries TRBV6-1 and TRBJ1-2, with a tentative D call TRBD1 (6 bases). This CDR3 is 15 amino acids long. CDR1 MNHNS and CDR2 SASEGT come from the germline V gene. The germline V and J ends were trimmed by 1 base and 6 bases, with 15 bases remaining between them.

Only a few counts were recorded for this clone. The chain combines TRBV10-3 with TRBJ1-2; 7 nucleotides align to TRBD1. The CDR3 is 14 residues long. V gave up 3 bases and J gave up 6 bases; unmatched junction bases: 7. Germline V gene lookup returns CDR1 ENHRY and CDR2 SYGVKD. The CDR3 spells CAISDLSDRDGYTF. For the CDR3, the DNA is TGTGCCATCAGTGACCTCTCCGACAGGGATGGCTACACCTTC.

In this sample, this clone turned up a few times. V gene TRBV28 combines with J gene TRBJ2-1, with D tentatively TRBD1 (7 bases). Germline V gene lookup returns CDR1 MDHEN and CDR2 SYDVKM. Trimming removed 6 bases from V and 5 bases from J, with 17 bases in between. This CDR3 is built from 15 residues. CDR3 residues: CASSTTGEVHNEQFF. DNA of the CDR3: TGTGCCAGCAGCACAACAGGGGAGGTTCACAATGAGCAGTTCTTC.

The gene calls are TRBV30 and TRBJ1-1; unclear D gene. This CDR3 comprises 15 residues. Germline V gene sequence: CDR1 GTSNPN, CDR2 SVGIG (reference sequence). The germline V and J ends were trimmed by 0 bases and 0 bases, with 11 bases remaining between them. CDR3 amino acids: CAWSVREGVNTEAFF. DNA for the CDR3: TGTGCCTGGAGTGTACGGGAAGGCGTGAACACTGAAGCTTTCTTT.

CDR3 DNA: TGTGCCAGCAGTGACGGGACAGGGTCCCACAATGAGCAGTTCTTC. As protein: CASSDGTGSHNEQFF. V and J are TRBV6-4 and TRBJ2-1; TRBD1 matches 9 bases. V shed 2 bases and J 5 bases; nucleotides not matched to a gene: 4. The CDR3 contains 15 residues. Germline CDR1 is MRHNA and CDR2 is SNTAGT.

The chain links TRBV29-1 to TRBJ1-2; tentatively, D is TRBD1 (6 bases). The CDR3 is 15 residues long. CDR1 and CDR2 from the germline V gene are SQVTM and ANQGSEA. V dropped 5 bases and J dropped 3 bases, with 19 bases sitting between them. CDR3 nucleotide sequence: TGCAGCGTTTGGAGGGGGGGATGGGAGGACTATGGCTACACCTTC. Translated, it gives CSVWRGGWEDYGYTF.

The V call is TRBV27, the J call TRBJ2-7, with D possibly being TRBD2 (6 bases). The CDR3 contains 17 residues. Trimming took 3 bases from V and 5 from J, leaving 23 bases between them. CDR1 MNHEY and CDR2 SMNVEV come from the germline V gene (reference sequence). DNA of the CDR3: TGTGCCAGCAGTTTCCGTGCAGGAGGGCCAAAACTCCACGAGCAGTACTTC. This encodes CASSFRAGGPKLHEQYF.

The genes are TRBV9 and TRBJ2-2; D is possibly TRBD1 (5 bases). Trimming stripped 0 bases from V and 1 base from J, with 16 bases between. CDR1 and CDR2 (germline): SGDLS, YYNGEE. CDR3 length equals 18 residues. The CDR3 reads CASSVGRWGGLNTGELFF. In DNA form, the CDR3 reads TGTGCCAGCAGCGTAGGACGATGGGGCGGATTGAACACCGGGGAGCTGTTTTTT.

The V and J genes are TRBV5-1 and TRBJ1-1; 10 bases map to TRBD1. Germline lookup yields CDR1 SGHRS and CDR2 YFSETQ. The CDR3 totals 15 residues. V gave up 4 bases and J gave up 5 bases; unmatched junction bases: 8. CDR3 in amino acids: CASSGGTGVGTEAFF. CDR3 bases: TGCGCCAGCAGCGGAGGGACAGGGGTTGGAACTGAAGCTTTCTTT.

The chain joins TRBV30 to TRBJ1-1, with TRBD1 matching over 7 bases. From germline, CDR1 is GTSNPN and CDR2 SVGIG (reference sequence). The CDR3 extends over 12 amino acids. Trimming at V came to 3 bases and at J to 3 bases, leaving 1 base not matched to a gene. CDR3 DNA sequence: TGTGCCTGGAGCCAGGGGGACACTGAAGCTTTCTTT. Translating gives CAWSQGDTEAFF.

The chain links TRBV19 to TRBJ1-1; D is perhaps TRBD1 (5 bases). Per germline, CDR1 LNHDA and CDR2 SQIVND (reference sequence). Trimming removed 7 bases at V and 6 bases at J, with 15 bases between. CDR3 size: 13 residues. CDR3 protein: CASTRGGEAEAFF. CDR3 DNA: TGTGCCAGTACCCGGGGAGGGGAGGCTGAAGCTTTCTTT.